The 14 T cell receptor beta chains listed next were all sequenced from one sample in a study of blood T cell repertoires in COVID-19. Sequencing was performed with immunoSEQ multiplex PCR; in TCRdb, only in-frame clones are kept and a portion is missing. The table records about 140,000 clones, roughly four fifths of them present only once. The sample was peripheral blood. Source of these receptors: a woman older than 75 with active or convalescent COVID-19.

V and J are TRBV6-5 and TRBJ1-5, with D tentatively TRBD1 (6 bases). This CDR3 has 15 residues. Trimming took 7 bases from V and 3 from J, leaving 16 bases between them. In germline, CDR1 is MNHEY, CDR2 SVGAGI. Here the CDR3 DNA reads TGTGCCAGCACTCGAAACAGGGTTACCAATCAGCCCCAGCATTTT. Amino acids: CASTRNRVTNQPQHF.

The chain is built from TRBV30 and TRBJ1-2; TRBD1 matches 7 bases. CDR3 length equals 17 residues. Germline V gene data show CDR1 as GTSNPN and CDR2 as SVGIG (reference sequence). J was trimmed by 4 bases and V by 3 bases; bases with no gene match: 17. CDR3 in amino acids: CAWRGVGGLLRVYGYTF. The CDR3 DNA is TGTGCCTGGAGGGGGGTAGGGGGCCTCTTACGGGTCTATGGCTACACCTTC.

The genes are TRBV2 and TRBJ2-7; tentatively, D is TRBD2 (6 bases). V dropped 8 bases and J dropped 6 bases, with 11 bases sitting between them. CDR1 is SNHLY, CDR2 FYNNEI, per germline. The CDR3 has 11 residues. Here the CDR3 DNA reads TGTGCCAGCGGACACGGGAGCGAGCAGTACTTC. Translation gives CASGHGSEQYF.

This clone occurred a few times. This rearrangement joins TRBV19 to TRBJ1-6; D is unclear. V lost 0 bases to trimming and J lost 7 bases, with 10 bases between them. The CDR3 covers 15 residues. The germline V gene encodes CDR1 LNHDA and CDR2 SQIVND (reference sequence). DNA for the CDR3: TGTGCCAGTAGTATAGATCAGAGGATGAATTCACCCCTCCACTTT. It codes for CASSIDQRMNSPLHF.

This clone was detected once. The chain carries TRBV15 and TRBJ2-3; TRBD2 might be the D (5 bases). The germline V and J ends were trimmed by 2 bases and 7 bases, with 19 bases remaining between them. Germline CDR1 is LNHNV and CDR2 is YYDKDF (reference sequence). This CDR3 has 16 residues. CDR3 bases: TGTGCCACCAGCAGATCTTCGGGGTTAAGGGTTCATACGCAGTATTTT. Translated, it gives CATSRSSGLRVHTQYF. Drawing the rest from reference TRBV15 and TRBJ2-3, the complete variable domain is DAMVIQNPRYQVTQFGKPVTLSCSQTLNHNVMYWYQQKSSQAPKLLFHYYDKDFNNEADTPDNFQSRRPNTSFCFLDIRSPGLGDTAMYLCATSRSSGLRVHTQYFGPGTRLTVL.

This chain joins TRBV7-3 and TRBJ2-1; TRBD2 matches at 10 bases. V lost 5 bases and J lost 8; bases outside the gene matches: 12. Germline assignment: CDR1 SGHTA and CDR2 FQGTGA. The CDR3 contains 16 residues. The CDR3 DNA is TGTGCCAGCAGCCAATCCGGGACTAGCGTAGTGGATGAGCAGTTCTTC. This sequence encodes CASSQSGTSVVDEQFF. The whole variable domain, filled in from reference TRBV7-3 and TRBJ2-1, reads GAGVSQTPSNKVTEKGKYVELRCDPISGHTALYWYRQSLGQGPEFLIYFQGTGAADDSGLPNDRFFAVRPEGSVSTLKIQRTERGDSAVYLCASSQSGTSVVDEQFFGPGTRLTVL.

The genes are TRBV9 and TRBJ2-1; no clear D gene. Germline CDR1 reads SGDLS; CDR2 reads YYNGEE. The germline V and J ends were trimmed by 2 bases and 2 bases, with 11 bases remaining between them. The CDR3 length is 15 residues. CDR3 amino acids: CASSVGRLPYNEQFF. The CDR3 DNA reads as TGTGCCAGCAGCGTCGGCAGGCTACCCTACAATGAGCAGTTCTTC.

The chain couples TRBV19 to TRBJ2-4, with a weak D call TRBD1 (5 bases). The germline V and J ends were trimmed by 5 bases and 3 bases, with 17 bases remaining between them. Germline values: CDR1 LNHDA, CDR2 SQIVND (reference sequence). This CDR3 comprises 16 residues. Here the CDR3 reads CASSSWVPRGKNIQYF. CDR3 in DNA: TGTGCCAGTAGTTCATGGGTCCCTAGGGGCAAAAACATTCAGTACTTC.

The chain is built from TRBV29-1 and TRBJ2-7, with D possibly TRBD1 on 6 matching bases. Trimming removed 7 bases from V and 0 bases from J, with 16 bases in between. This CDR3 comprises 14 residues. The V gene's germline CDR1 is SQVTM and CDR2 ANQGSEA. CDR3 bases: TGCAGCGGAGGAACAGGGTTAAGCTCCTACGAGCAGTACTTC. It translates to CSGGTGLSSYEQYF.

The gene calls are TRBV7-9 and TRBJ1-5; D may be TRBD1 (5 bases). This CDR3 has 16 residues. V was clipped by 3 bases and J by 2 bases, with 14 bases between them. Germline CDR1 SEHNR, CDR2 FQNEAQ (reference sequence). The CDR3 loop reads CASSFYGQGGNQPQHF. The CDR3 region has the DNA TGTGCCAGCAGCTTTTATGGGCAAGGGGGCAATCAGCCCCAGCATTTT.

This chain uses TRBV6-2 or TRBV6-3 with TRBJ2-5, with 10 bases identical to TRBD1. The junction had 4 bases not matched to a gene; V was cut back by 5 bases and J by 4 bases. From germline, CDR1 is MNHEY and CDR2 SVGEGT. The CDR3 is made up of 14 amino acids. CDR3 sequence reads: CASSPRTGGETQYF. Written as DNA, the CDR3 is TGTGCCAGCAGTCCCAGGACAGGGGGAGAGACCCAGTACTTC.

The chain combines TRBV2 with TRBJ2-3; TRBD2 might be the D (6 bases). The CDR3 is 14 residues long. CDR1 and CDR2 (germline): SNHLY, FYNNEI. Trimming stripped 9 bases from V and 0 bases from J, with 13 bases between. CDR3 coding DNA: TGTGCCAGTACGGAGGGTTCTAGCACAGATACGCAGTATTTT. The encoded protein is CASTEGSSTDTQYF.

The CDR3 DNA sequence: TGTGCCAGTAGCATACACACAGGGGGCGCGGGTCAGCCCCAGCATTTT. It yields the protein CASSIHTGGAGQPQHF. The chain is built from TRBV19 and TRBJ1-5; 9 bases agree with TRBD1. The J segment lost 6 bases and the V segment lost 6 bases, leaving 12 bases of the junction unmatched. Germline V gene sequence: CDR1 LNHDA, CDR2 SQIVND (reference sequence). The CDR3 runs to 16 residues.

J is TRBJ1-2 and V is TRBV7-2; no clear D. V lost 1 base to trimming and J lost 6 bases, with 18 bases between them. This CDR3 is 16 amino acids long. The V gene's germline CDR1 is SGHTA and CDR2 FQGNSA. CDR3 bases: TGTGCCAGCAGCTTAGACCACGGCGGAGGTCAGAATGGCTACACCTTC. Amino acid sequence: CASSLDHGGGQNGYTF.